Presented here are 14 T cell receptor beta chains from one specimen sequenced in a study of blood T cell repertoires in COVID-19. TCRdb keeps only in-frame clones here, not all; method: immunoSEQ multiplex PCR. In the table there are 300,000 to 350,000 clones, more than 90% of which are singletons. Sequencing was done on a sample of PBMCs or T cells enriched from blood (not recorded which). These receptors all come from a woman aged 25 to 39 who had been exposed to COVID-19.

The chain couples TRBV5-1 to TRBJ1-1; D may be TRBD1 (5 bases). This CDR3 is 13 amino acids long. Per germline, CDR1 SGHRS and CDR2 YFSETQ. Trimming took off 4 bases at V and 4 bases at J, with 11 bases between the two ends. The CDR3 is CASSGGEITEAFF. CDR3 DNA: TGCGCCAGCAGCGGGGGGGAGATCACTGAAGCTTTCTTT.

This clone was seen just once. This rearrangement joins TRBV5-6 to TRBJ2-7; 14 bases fit TRBD2. The CDR3 extends over 16 amino acids. In germline, CDR1 is SGHDT, CDR2 YYEEEE. V was clipped by 5 bases and J by 5 bases; unmatched bases: 9. DNA of the CDR3: TGTGCCAGCAGTTTAAGCCTGGGACTAGCGGGGGACGAGCAGTACTTC. Protein: CASSLSLGLAGDEQYF.

Concerning this clone: A read error may account for a junction end that differs from germline. V usage is TRBV6-5 and J usage is TRBJ1-6, with 7 bases matching TRBD1. The germline V gene has CDR1 MNHEY and CDR2 SVGAGI. The length of the CDR3 is 14 residues. In DNA, the CDR3 is TGTGCCGGCAGGGCCGGGACAGCCAATTCACCCCTCCACTTT. This gives the protein CAGRAGTANSPLHF.

The chain carries TRBV5-1 and TRBJ2-3, with 12 positions matching TRBD1. The V and J ends lost 0 bases and 4 bases, in that order; junction bases with no gene match: 6. Germline CDR1 reads SGHRS; CDR2 reads YFSETQ. The CDR3 loop spans 17 amino acids. In DNA, the CDR3 is TGCGCCAGCAGCTTGGAGGGACAGGGGGCCTTCGCAGATACGCAGTATTTT. Protein sequence: CASSLEGQGAFADTQYF.

The chain has TRBV5-4 and TRBJ1-2; D is undetermined. This CDR3 is 15 amino acids long. CDR1 and CDR2 from the germline V gene are SGHNT and YYREEE (reference sequence). V was clipped by 0 bases and J by 3 bases, with 12 bases between them. The CDR3, as DNA: TGTGCCAGCAGCTTGGGTATTCAAGAGGACTATGGCTACACCTTC. Amino acid sequence: CASSLGIQEDYGYTF.

The chain employs TRBV4-2 and TRBJ2-2; the D gene is possibly TRBD2 (6 bases). Trimming removed 4 bases from V and 3 bases from J, with 15 bases in between. CDR3 length: 16 residues. Germline assignment: CDR1 LGHNA and CDR2 YNFKEQ. CDR3 loop: CASSPRDSEYTGELFF. The CDR3 bases are TGTGCCAGCAGCCCCAGGGACTCGGAGTACACCGGGGAGCTGTTTTTT.

The V gene is TRBV6-5, the J gene TRBJ2-1, with D perhaps matching TRBD2 (7 bases). V lost 6 bases and J lost 1, with 13 bases in between. CDR1 and CDR2 from the germline V gene are MNHEY and SVGAGI. This CDR3 comprises 15 residues. CDR3 nucleotide sequence: TGTGCCAGCAGAGCACAGGGAGGGTCCTACAATGAGCAGTTCTTC. It encodes CASRAQGGSYNEQFF.

The genes are TRBV25-1 and TRBJ2-7, with 9 bases aligning to TRBD1. V was pared by 6 bases and J by 4 bases, with 1 base of the junction left unmatched. The CDR3 covers 12 residues. In germline, CDR1 is MGHDK, CDR2 SYGVNS. CDR3 nucleotides: TGTGCCAGCAGCGGGACAGGGTACGAGCAGTACTTC. Amino acids: CASSGTGYEQYF.

This clone was seen just once. The V and J genes are TRBV5-1 and TRBJ1-1; possible D gene TRBD1, 5 bases. Trimming left V 4 bases short and J 4 bases short, with 17 bases between. This CDR3 has 15 residues. Germline-derived CDR1 and CDR2 are SGHRS and YFSETQ. As DNA, the CDR3 is TGCGCCAGCAGCCGGGGAGGGGAAGAAGTCACTGAAGCTTTCTTT. Amino acids: CASSRGGEEVTEAFF.

The gene calls are TRBV6-6 and TRBJ1-6; TRBD1 matches at 7 bases. CDR1 is MNHNY and CDR2 is SVGAGI in the germline V gene (reference sequence). This CDR3 region has 14 residues. V shed 8 bases, J shed 7 bases, and the junction held 8 bases outside the gene matches. DNA for the CDR3: TGTGCCAGCGGGACCGACAGGGCCAATTCACCCCTCCACTTT. It codes for CASGTDRANSPLHF.

In its sample, this clone was seen a few times. The chain links TRBV7-9 to TRBJ2-2; D might be TRBD1 (6 bases). V was clipped by 6 bases and J by 0 bases, with 14 bases between them. Looked up from germline, CDR1 is SEHNR and CDR2 is FQNEAQ (reference sequence). This CDR3 has 16 amino acids. The CDR3 sequence: CASSFGTLANTGELFF. The CDR3 coding sequence is TGTGCCAGCAGTTTCGGGACATTAGCGAACACCGGGGAGCTGTTTTTT.

The V and J genes are TRBV7-9 and TRBJ1-1, with D tentatively TRBD1 (6 bases). CDR3 length: 15 residues. V shed 5 bases and J shed 0 bases, with 13 bases lying between them. The germline V gene has CDR1 SEHNR and CDR2 FQNEAQ (reference sequence). CDR3 sequence (DNA): TGTGCCAGCAGCCTCCCGGACAGAGTGAACACTGAAGCTTTCTTT. Protein: CASSLPDRVNTEAFF.

This clone was counted a single time. This chain uses TRBV10-1 with TRBJ1-2; D might be TRBD1 (6 bases). The CDR3 contains 13 residues. Germline CDR1 WNHNN, CDR2 SYGVQD (reference sequence). Trimming removed 4 bases from V and 0 bases from J, with 6 bases in between. In nucleotides, the CDR3 is TGCGCCAGCAGTGGACAGGCTAACTATGGCTACACCTTC. Protein: CASSGQANYGYTF.

This sequence joins TRBV6-5 and TRBJ2-1, with TRBD1 matching over 7 bases. V lost 6 bases and J lost 4; bases outside the gene matches: 9. This CDR3 has 15 residues. The V gene's germline CDR1 is MNHEY and CDR2 SVGAGI. In nucleotides, the CDR3 is TGTGCCAGCAGCTTCTCAGGGGGAATTTACAATGAGCAGTTCTTC. Its protein product is CASSFSGGIYNEQFF.